This TCR beta chain was identified during a study of long-term antiretroviral therapy in people with HIV. Notes on the study in general: Unavailable data included ART adherence, viral resistance and therapy changes (switches in treatment).

It was version v3.0 of the immunoSEQ assay that was run at survey level. Using immunoSEQ multiplex PCR, the repertoire was profiled, and TCRdb retains in-frame clones only, with some absent. The table records around 2,700 clones, less than 85% of them present only once. Germline CDR1 and CDR2: SEHNR and FQNEAQ (reference sequence). Deletions cut 7 bases from V and 1 base from J, with 14 bases between. This CDR3 region has 15 residues. This clone is large in the sample. The antigen is undetermined. The sequence was obtained from a woman between 40 and 55 years old with HIV. The chain recombines TRBV7-9 with TRBJ2-1, with D possibly matching TRBD2 (6 bases). The source was unsorted PBMCs, collected 0.4 years before starting antiretroviral therapy. DNA of the CDR3: TGTGCCAGCAACACGGGGGATGTGTCCTACAATGAGCAGTTCTTC. Protein sequence: CASNTGDVSYNEQFF.